This T cell receptor (beta chain) was sequenced for a study of PD-L1 blockade in urothelial cancer. Study summary: About 90% of the roughly 29 patients were men with bladder-origin urothelial cancer. Treatment start was followed by blood analysis at 3 weeks (second dose) and again at 6 weeks. Blood gave a median 141,255 T cells.

The V gene's germline CDR1 is SGDLS and CDR2 YYNGEE. The CDR3 length is 14 residues. The V gene lost 1 base and the J gene lost 7 bases, with 12 bases spanning the gap. Time point reported: pretreatment peripheral blood. Pretreatment and on-treatment samples were taken, numbering 1 to 8 per patient. This clone was recorded once. Profiled with immunoSEQ multiplex PCR; TCRdb holds only in-frame clones, not every one. The sample holds approximately 90,000 clones; 65% to 85% are singletons and the top ten take about 2.1%. The source material was PBMCs, sampled around atezolizumab (anti-PD-L1) treatment. This clonotype originated in a man aged 55 to 69 with urothelial cancer. The chain couples TRBV9 to TRBJ2-1; D remains unclear. CDR3 in DNA: TGTGCCAGCAGCGTACTGTTAAACTCAAATGAGCAGTTCTTC. Translating it yields CASSVLLNSNEQFF.